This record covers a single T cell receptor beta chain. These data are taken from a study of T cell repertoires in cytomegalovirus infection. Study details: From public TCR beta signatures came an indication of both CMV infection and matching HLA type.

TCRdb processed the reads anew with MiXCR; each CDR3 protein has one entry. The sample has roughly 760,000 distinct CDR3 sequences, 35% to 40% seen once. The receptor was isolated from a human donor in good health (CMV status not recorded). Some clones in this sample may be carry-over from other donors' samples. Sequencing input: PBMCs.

The CDR3 DNA is TGTGCCAGCAGCAGTGGCTCTGGGGGCCAAACAGGGAGAGAGCAGTTCTTC. This translates into CASSSGSGGQTGREQFF. The V call is TRBV7-9, the J call TRBJ2-1; tentative D call: TRBD1 (6 bases). Trimming pared 5 bases from V and 10 bases from J, leaving 27 bases between. The CDR3 runs to 17 residues. Germline assignment: CDR1 SEHNR and CDR2 FQNEAQ (reference sequence).